This T cell receptor (beta chain) came from a study of cytomegalovirus exposure and HLA in healthy donors. CDR1 is MDHEN and CDR2 is SYDVKM in the germline V gene. The CDR3 has 14 amino acids. The V end was cut by 8 bases, the J end by 1 base, with 12 bases between. Clones were sequenced by immunoSEQ multiplex PCR, and TCRdb holds only the in-frame ones, with some missing. The table has about 160,000 clones, just under 90% seen once. From the roughly 110-subject validation cohort, which was separate from the roughly 710-subject first cohort, the donors were drawn. The study's findings and limits: Across donors, most TCRs were seen rarely, yet some public ones were widespread. Through in vitro validation, a few CMV-associated chains were shown to be specific for CMV antigens.

Concerning this clone: Its antigen is as yet unknown.

This TCR came from a woman younger than 30 in good health and CMV-seropositive. Sequences were obtained from PBMCs. The chain couples TRBV28 to TRBJ1-3; TRBD1 might be the D (5 bases). CDR3 in amino acids: CASWFTGSGNTIYF. In DNA form, the CDR3 reads TGTGCCAGCTGGTTCACAGGTTCTGGAAACACCATATATTTT.